What follows are 30 T cell receptor beta chains derived from one specimen sequenced in a study of T-cell reconstitution after alpha-beta-depleted transplantation in children. Unique molecular identifiers featured in how the TCRbeta library was prepared. TCRdb reanalysed the PCR reads using MiXCR and keeps one entry per CDR3 protein. The table has about 610,000 distinct CDR3 sequences, roughly a tenth seen once. The material sequenced was PBMCs from the stem cell graft donor, taken from the stem cell graft. Receptor source: a human donor who donated a stem cell graft to a child with acute myeloid leukemia.

The CDR3 nucleotides are TGTGCCAGCAGCAACTTGGGGGGGAAGGTTGGGCGAACAGATACGCAGTATTTT. Its translation is CASSNLGGKVGRTDTQYF. The rearrangement links TRBV3-1 to TRBJ2-3; 7 bases align to TRBD2. Losses at the gene ends were 5 bases for V and 3 bases for J; bases not matched to a gene: 17. CDR3 length: 18 amino acids. Per germline, CDR1 LGHDT and CDR2 YNNKEL (reference sequence).

The chain recombines TRBV3-1 with TRBJ2-1; TRBD2 agrees at 7 bases. Unmatched junction bases numbered 8, after V lost 0 bases and J lost 3 bases. The CDR3 runs 17 residues. The germline gives CDR1 LGHDT, CDR2 YNNKEL (reference sequence). The CDR3 nucleotides read TGTGCCAGCAGCCAAGAAGGACTAGGGAACCTCTACAATGAGCAGTTCTTC. Protein product: CASSQEGLGNLYNEQFF.

This clonotype was counted a few times. This chain links TRBV18 with TRBJ2-3, with D maybe TRBD2 (5 bases). Germline CDR1 reads KGHSH; CDR2 reads LQKENI. This CDR3 is built from 16 residues. Trimming pared 2 bases from V and 0 bases from J, leaving 12 bases between. As DNA, the CDR3 is TGTGCCAGCTCACCAGTCGCGGGTTCTAGCACAGATACGCAGTATTTT. It codes for CASSPVAGSSTDTQYF.

There are many counts of this clonotype. The rearrangement links TRBV20-1 to TRBJ1-3, with 9 bases aligning to TRBD1. Trimming removed 0 bases from V and 1 base from J; junction bases left unmatched: 4. Germline loops: CDR1 DFQATT, CDR2 SNEGSKA (reference sequence). This CDR3 comprises 16 residues. CDR3: CSARDIGQGSGNTIYF. In DNA, the CDR3 is TGCAGTGCTAGAGATATCGGACAGGGGTCTGGAAACACCATATATTTT.

V and J are TRBV20-1 and TRBJ1-5; TRBD1 agrees at 8 bases. Trimming removed 3 bases from V and 3 bases from J; junction bases left unmatched: 1. This CDR3 region has 13 residues. Germline CDR1 and CDR2: DFQATT and SNEGSKA (reference sequence). CDR3 nucleotides: TGCAGTGCTAGGGGACAGGACAATCAGCCCCAGCATTTT. This translates into CSARGQDNQPQHF.

This rearrangement joins TRBV29-1 to TRBJ2-1; D possibly corresponds to TRBD2 (6 bases). This CDR3 has 11 residues. The germline V gene has CDR1 SQVTM and CDR2 ANQGSEA. With 4 bases removed from V and 13 bases from J, the gap between germline ends came to 14 bases. The CDR3 reads CSVAGGISQFF. Written as DNA, the CDR3 is TGCAGCGTTGCGGGCGGGATCTCACAGTTCTTC.

A few counts support this clonotype. The CDR3 bases are TGTGCCACCTCCCTCACGGATCCCCCTTACAATGAGCAGTTCTTC. Amino acids: CATSLTDPPYNEQFF. The chain recombines TRBV6-1 with TRBJ2-1; unclear D gene. There are 15 residues in the CDR3. Germline V gene sequence: CDR1 MNHNS, CDR2 SASEGT. The ends were cut back, 10 bases at V and 4 bases at J, with 20 bases in the middle.

This clonotype was seen many times. The chain uses TRBV6-5 and TRBJ2-5; D might be TRBD2 (5 bases). This CDR3 has 12 residues. Per the germline V gene, CDR1 is MNHEY and CDR2 is SVGAGI. V was clipped by 4 bases and J by 5 bases, with 8 bases between them. This CDR3 is CASSSSSETQYF. Written as DNA, the CDR3 is TGTGCCAGCAGTTCTAGCTCGGAGACCCAGTACTTC.

This clonotype occurred many times. The rearrangement uses TRBV7-9 and TRBJ2-3, with D maybe TRBD2 (5 bases). V lost 2 bases to trimming and J lost 0 bases, with 12 bases between them. Germline V gene data show CDR1 as SEHNR and CDR2 as FQNEAQ (reference sequence). The CDR3 has 16 residues. The CDR3 loop is CASSLPSGVSTDTQYF. CDR3 nucleotide sequence: TGTGCCAGCAGCTTACCCAGCGGAGTTAGCACAGATACGCAGTATTTT.

In its sample, this clonotype was seen a few times. The chain uses TRBV11-2 and TRBJ2-1; TRBD1 matches at 12 bases. Per germline, CDR1 SGHAT and CDR2 FQNNGV. With 5 bases clipped from V and 10 bases from J, the junction kept 9 bases outside the gene matches. The CDR3 totals 15 residues. In DNA, the CDR3 is TGTGCCAGCAGCGCCCGGGACAGGGGGCGCGGGGAGCAGTTCTTC. It codes for CASSARDRGRGEQFF.

The sample holds many counts of this clonotype. V and J are TRBV3-1 and TRBJ1-1; the D gene is possibly TRBD1 (5 bases). The V gene's germline CDR1 is LGHDT and CDR2 YNNKEL (reference sequence). The CDR3 is 12 amino acids. Between the trimmed V and J ends, which lost 4 bases and 5 bases, there was a span of 8 bases. The CDR3 DNA reads as TGTGCCAGCAGCCGCAGGGAAACTGAAGCTTTCTTT. It translates to CASSRRETEAFF. Full variable domain (rest looked up from reference TRBV3-1 and TRBJ1-1): DTAVSQTPKYLVTQMGNDKSIKCEQNLGHDTMYWYKQDSKKFLKIMFSYNNKELIINETVPNRFSPKSPDKAHLNLHINSLELGDSAVYFCASSRRETEAFFGQGTRLTVV.

The chain is built from TRBV20-1 and TRBJ2-1; D is unclear. Trimming pared 3 bases from V and 4 bases from J, leaving 13 bases between. The germline CDR1 and CDR2 sequences are DFQATT and SNEGSKA (reference sequence). There are 14 residues in the CDR3. DNA of the CDR3: TGCAGTGCTAGGGTGGCACCCGCATACAATGAGCAGTTCTTC. Its translation: CSARVAPAYNEQFF.

There are many counts of this clonotype. As DNA, the CDR3 is TGCAGTGCGAGCCCCGGGGCGGGAGGCCTCGCGGGGGGCCAGTATTTT. Protein: CSASPGAGGLAGGQYF. V is TRBV20-1 and J is TRBJ2-3, with 8 nucleotides matching TRBD2. After removal of 6 bases from V and 12 bases from J, the junction contained 23 bases not matched to a gene. CDR1 and CDR2 (germline): DFQATT, SNEGSKA (reference sequence). This CDR3 is built from 16 residues.

This clonotype was recorded many times. The chain joins TRBV20-1 to TRBJ1-4; 10 bases agree with TRBD1. V lost 6 bases and J lost 3; bases outside the gene matches: 4. This CDR3 contains 14 residues. Germline V lookup: CDR1 DFQATT, CDR2 SNEGSKA (reference sequence). CDR3 sequence reads: CSARQGASNEKLFF. DNA of the CDR3: TGCAGTGCAAGACAGGGGGCGTCTAATGAAAAACTGTTTTTT.

This clonotype has ten or more counts. The chain links TRBV7-6 to TRBJ2-3; D ambiguous. The V gene lost 2 bases and the J gene lost 1 base, with 10 bases spanning the gap. Germline CDR1 SGHVS, CDR2 FNYEAQ. This CDR3 contains 15 residues. For the CDR3, the DNA is TGTGCCAGCAGCTTACCGGGCAGTCGCACAGATACGCAGTATTTT. As protein: CASSLPGSRTDTQYF.

The chain links TRBV7-9 to TRBJ2-3, with unresolved D. With 3 bases removed from V and 0 bases from J, the gap between germline ends came to 13 bases. This CDR3 region has 16 residues. Per germline, CDR1 SEHNR and CDR2 FQNEAQ (reference sequence). The CDR3 sequence is CASSFSETSSTDTQYF. In nucleotides, the CDR3 is TGTGCCAGCAGCTTTTCGGAGACCTCTAGCACAGATACGCAGTATTTT.

The chain uses TRBV20-1 and TRBJ1-2; perhaps TRBD1 as D (6 bases). The CDR3 loop spans 12 amino acids. The V gene lost 7 bases and the J gene lost 7 bases, with 16 bases spanning the gap. Germline V gene lookup returns CDR1 DFQATT and CDR2 SNEGSKA (reference sequence). CDR3 in amino acids: CSVVRGYSGYTF. CDR3 DNA: TGCAGTGTCGTCAGGGGTTACTCTGGCTACACCTTC.

This clonotype came up many times. The rearrangement uses TRBV4-3 and TRBJ1-5; weak D call: TRBD1 (5 bases). With 0 bases removed from V and 2 bases from J, the gap between germline ends came to 11 bases. Germline V gives CDR1 LGHNA, CDR2 YSLEER. The CDR3 consists of 16 residues. Here the CDR3 reads CASSQDLGLRNQPQHF. The CDR3 DNA sequence: TGCGCCAGCAGCCAAGATTTGGGACTGCGCAATCAGCCCCAGCATTTT.

This clonotype has a count of ten or more. J is TRBJ2-1 and V is TRBV27; either TRBD1 or TRBD2 may supply D (6 bases each). This CDR3 is built from 15 residues. CDR1 and CDR2 from the germline V gene are MNHEY and SMNVEV (reference sequence). Trimming stripped 2 bases from V and 2 bases from J, with 10 bases between. This CDR3 is CASSLMRDTYNEQFF. In DNA, the CDR3 is TGTGCCAGCAGTTTAATGCGGGACACCTACAATGAGCAGTTCTTC.

This clonotype was picked up many times. The rearrangement joins TRBV6-5 to TRBJ2-3, with D maybe TRBD2 (6 bases). The CDR3 extends over 17 amino acids. Trimming left V 6 bases short and J 7 bases short, with 26 bases between. Germline assignment: CDR1 MNHEY and CDR2 SVGAGI. CDR3 residues: CASSRPQVAGSTNTQYF. The CDR3, as DNA: TGTGCCAGCAGCCGCCCTCAAGTGGCGGGGTCGACAAATACGCAGTATTTT.

As regards this clonotype: The germline gene is not matched at one end of the junction; a read error may be the cause. The chain carries TRBV29-1 and TRBJ1-3; 7 bases are a match to TRBD1. The length of the CDR3 is 12 residues. The germline V gene encodes CDR1 SQVTM and CDR2 ANQGSEA. The CDR3 reads CSVTGTGNTICF. In DNA form, the CDR3 reads TGCAGCGTGACAGGGACTGGAAACACCATATGTTTT.

The sample holds many counts of this clonotype. V usage is TRBV11-1 and J usage is TRBJ2-7, with 11 bases fitting TRBD2. Germline V CDR1 and CDR2: SGHAT, FQDESV (reference sequence). The CDR3 totals 15 residues. Trimming removed 4 bases from V and 4 bases from J; junction bases left unmatched: 6. The CDR3 spells CASSSRLAGRYEQYF. As DNA, the CDR3 is TGTGCCAGCAGCTCAAGACTAGCGGGAAGGTACGAGCAGTACTTC.

The rearrangement uses TRBV12-3 or TRBV12-4 and TRBJ1-1; tentatively, D is TRBD1 (5 bases). The CDR3 runs to 15 residues. Between the trimmed V and J ends, which lost 2 bases and 0 bases, there was a span of 10 bases. CDR3 amino acids: CASSLLGGVNTEAFF. As DNA, the CDR3 is TGTGCCAGCAGTTTATTAGGAGGGGTGAACACTGAAGCTTTCTTT.

This clonotype was detected a few times. The chain carries TRBV29-1 and TRBJ2-1; TRBD1 might be the D (5 bases). Germline CDR1 and CDR2: SQVTM and ANQGSEA. V gave up 7 bases and J gave up 0 bases, with 10 bases separating them. The CDR3 runs to 13 residues. The CDR3 reads CSGTLHSYNEQFF. CDR3 nucleotide sequence: TGCAGCGGGACACTCCACTCCTACAATGAGCAGTTCTTC.

This clonotype appeared many times. The CDR3 DNA sequence: TGTGCCAGCAGCTCGGGACAGGGTTGGAGCAATCAGCCCCAGCATTTT. The encoded protein is CASSSGQGWSNQPQHF. The genes are TRBV5-6 and TRBJ1-5, with TRBD1 matching over 9 bases. Germline CDR1 is SGHDT and CDR2 is YYEEEE. The CDR3 covers 16 residues. With 3 bases clipped from V and 1 base from J, the junction kept 5 bases outside the gene matches.

This clonotype was seen many times. J is TRBJ2-1 and V is TRBV5-1; no clear D gene. Looked up from germline, CDR1 is SGHRS and CDR2 is YFSETQ. The CDR3 extends over 13 amino acids. V was pared by 4 bases and J by 6 bases, with 11 bases between. CDR3 amino acids: CASSGQVGNEQFF. The CDR3 region has the DNA TGCGCCAGCAGCGGGCAGGTGGGCAATGAGCAGTTCTTC.

This clonotype was seen at least ten times. The chain joins TRBV20-1 to TRBJ2-3; TRBD2 matches at 14 bases. The CDR3 runs 18 residues. The germline V gene encodes CDR1 DFQATT and CDR2 SNEGSKA (reference sequence). V lost 1 base to trimming and J lost 1 base; unmatched junction nucleotides: 7. The CDR3 here is CSARAAPGLAGGTDTQYF. The CDR3 region has the DNA TGCAGTGCTAGAGCCGCTCCGGGACTAGCGGGGGGCACAGATACGCAGTATTTT.

The chain uses TRBV15 and TRBJ2-2; D possibly uses TRBD1 or TRBD2 (5 bases each). The CDR3 has 17 residues. V was cut by 4 bases and J by 3 bases, with 18 bases left in between. In germline, CDR1 is LNHNV, CDR2 YYDKDF (reference sequence). CDR3 in DNA: TGTGCCACCAGCAAAGCAGGGAGCGAACCCGACACCGGGGAGCTGTTTTTT. This sequence encodes CATSKAGSEPDTGELFF. The whole variable domain, filled in from reference TRBV15 and TRBJ2-2, reads DAMVIQNPRYQVTQFGKPVTLSCSQTLNHNVMYWYQQKSSQAPKLLFHYYDKDFNNEADTPDNFQSRRPNTSFCFLDIRSPGLGDTAMYLCATSKAGSEPDTGELFFGEGSRLTVL.

This clonotype occurred many times. The chain joins TRBV29-1 to TRBJ2-2; D unclear. This CDR3 region has 14 residues. Trimming cost V 4 bases and J 0 bases, with 9 bases left between them. The germline V gene encodes CDR1 SQVTM and CDR2 ANQGSEA. CDR3 amino acids: CSVALGANTGELFF. For the CDR3, the DNA is TGCAGCGTTGCTCTTGGCGCGAACACCGGGGAGCTGTTTTTT.

V usage is TRBV6-6 and J usage is TRBJ1-2; 9 bases line up with TRBD1. CDR1 and CDR2 (germline): MNHNY, SVGAGI (reference sequence). V shed 7 bases, J shed 6 bases, and the junction held 6 bases outside the gene matches. The CDR3 has 13 amino acids. CDR3 sequence reads: CASIDRGSDGYTF. CDR3 bases: TGTGCCAGCATTGACAGGGGGAGTGATGGCTACACCTTC.